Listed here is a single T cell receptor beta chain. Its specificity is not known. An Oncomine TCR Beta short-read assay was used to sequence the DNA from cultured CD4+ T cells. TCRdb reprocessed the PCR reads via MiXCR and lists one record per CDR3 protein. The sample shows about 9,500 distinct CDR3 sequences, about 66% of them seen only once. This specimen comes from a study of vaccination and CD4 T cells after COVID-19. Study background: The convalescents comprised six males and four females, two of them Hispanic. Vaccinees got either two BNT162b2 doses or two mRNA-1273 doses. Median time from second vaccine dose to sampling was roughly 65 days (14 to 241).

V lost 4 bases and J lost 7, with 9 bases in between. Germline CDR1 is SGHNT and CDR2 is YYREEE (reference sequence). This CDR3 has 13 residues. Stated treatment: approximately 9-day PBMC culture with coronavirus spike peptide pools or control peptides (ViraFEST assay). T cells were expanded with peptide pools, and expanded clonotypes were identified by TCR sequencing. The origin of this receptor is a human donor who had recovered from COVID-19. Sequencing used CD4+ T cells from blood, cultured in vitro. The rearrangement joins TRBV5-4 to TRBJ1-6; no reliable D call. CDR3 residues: CASSEQDNSPLHF. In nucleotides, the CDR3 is TGTGCCAGCAGCGAGCAGGACAATTCACCCCTCCACTTT.